This T cell receptor beta chain was captured in a study of blood T cell repertoires in COVID-19. The wider study: Samples came from the United States, Italy and Spain, spanning acute and convalescent COVID-19.

CDR3 length: 14 amino acids. With 4 bases clipped from V and 9 bases from J, the junction kept 9 bases outside the gene matches. Per germline, CDR1 SEHNR and CDR2 FQNEAQ (reference sequence). Per the original data handling: Amplifying reference gene primers gave estimates of nucleated cell counts. Assay used: immunoSEQ multiplex PCR; TCRdb lists only in-frame clones, some missing. That table supplies the V and J calls and clone size; D and trimming were determined from the DNA. The profile shows about 74,000 clones, 85% to 90% of them singletons. The specimen was peripheral blood. The V gene is TRBV7-9, the J gene TRBJ2-7; the match to TRBD2 covers 10 bases. This TCR came from a woman aged 80 or over with active or convalescent COVID-19. The CDR3 DNA follows: TGTGCCAGCAGCTCGTATAGCGGGGGGCGTGGGCAGTACTTC. Protein: CASSSYSGGRGQYF.